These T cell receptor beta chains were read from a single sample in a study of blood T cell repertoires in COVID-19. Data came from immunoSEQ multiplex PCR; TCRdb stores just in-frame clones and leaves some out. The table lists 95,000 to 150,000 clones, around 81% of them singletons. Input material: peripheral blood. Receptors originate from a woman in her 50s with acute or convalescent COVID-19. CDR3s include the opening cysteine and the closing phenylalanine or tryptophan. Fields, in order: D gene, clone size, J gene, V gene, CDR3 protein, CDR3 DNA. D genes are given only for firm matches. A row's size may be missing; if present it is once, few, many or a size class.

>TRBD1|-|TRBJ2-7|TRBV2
CASSGQGLSYEQYF
TGTGCCAGTTCAGGACAGGGTCTTTCCTACGAGCAGTACTTC
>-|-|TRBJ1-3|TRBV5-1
CASRPTGISGNTIYF
TGCGCCAGCAGACCCACAGGGATCTCTGGAAACACCATATATTTT
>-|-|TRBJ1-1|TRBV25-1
CASLNLGNTEAFF
TGTGCCAGCCTAAACCTCGGGAACACTGAAGCTTTCTTT
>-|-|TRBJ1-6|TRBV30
CAWAPGKNSPLHF
TGTGCCTGGGCCCCCGGGAAAAATTCACCCCTCCACTTT
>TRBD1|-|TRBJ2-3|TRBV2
CASSEGGDRAYADTQYF
TGTGCCAGCAGTGAAGGGGGGGACAGGGCGTACGCAGATACGCAGTATTTT
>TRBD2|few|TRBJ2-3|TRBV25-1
CASSERLAGYTDTQYF
TGTGCCAGCAGTGAAAGGCTAGCGGGCTACACAGATACGCAGTATTTT
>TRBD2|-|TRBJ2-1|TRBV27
CASSGTSDYNEQFF
TGTGCCAGCAGTGGGACTAGCGACTACAATGAGCAGTTCTTC
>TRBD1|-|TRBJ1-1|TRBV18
CASSPGTGRNTEAFF
TGTGCCAGCTCACCAGGGACAGGGAGGAACACTGAAGCTTTCTTT
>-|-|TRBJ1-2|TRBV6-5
CASSYSVMETDYGYTF
TGTGCCAGCAGTTACTCGGTCATGGAGACCGACTATGGCTACACCTTC
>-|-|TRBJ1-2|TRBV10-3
CAISPQRDYGYTF
TGTGCCATCAGCCCCCAGCGTGACTATGGCTACACCTTC